Listed below are T cell receptor beta chains from one sample, sequenced in a study of T cell responses to AZD1222 COVID-19 vaccine. TCRdb's table, derived via immunoSEQ multiplex PCR, lists solely in-frame clones and lacks some. The sample lists roughly 140,000 clones, less than 95% seen once, with 0.95% to 1.5% in the top ten. This sample comprised peripheral blood, obtained on day 0 of AZD1222 vaccination. Source of these receptors: an adult in good health. CDR3s include the opening cysteine and the closing phenylalanine or tryptophan. Each record gives: V gene, D gene, CDR3 protein. D genes are given only for firm matches.

TRBV5-5,NA,CASSLSPISGNTIYF
TRBV15,NA,CATSRDREETQYF
TRBV4-1,NA,CASSPRDLAKNIQYF
TRBV12-3/TRBV12-4,TRBD1,CASRQGRGTEAFF
TRBV4-2,TRBD2,CASSQDTGGGYNEQFF
TRBV27,NA,CASSLAPSAPRGHYNQPQHF
TRBV10-2,NA,CASSESRGVGGYTF
TRBV7-6,NA,CASSLTGGQLNTEAFF
TRBV2,NA,CASISVMARGETQYF
TRBV5-1,NA,CASSLEGGGETQYF
TRBV28,NA,CASSFLGPGWSNQPQHF
TRBV14,NA,CASSSILALEAFF
TRBV9,TRBD1,CASSAIGTGGATSNYGYTF
TRBV6-4,NA,CASSPTYGRNTEAFF
TRBV4-3,TRBD1,CASSQDGDSFNTEAFF
TRBV3-1/TRBV3-2,NA,CASSPTNGPQHF
TRBV5-1,TRBD2,CASSLAGGTIADTQYF
TRBV19,NA,CASSIGAHRDSNQPQHF
TRBV2,NA,CASLGFRGYTF
TRBV12-3/TRBV12-4,NA,CASSLQATEAFF
TRBV23-1,NA,CASSRGSSNQPQHF
TRBV7-2,NA,CASRTGANEKLFF
TRBV7-7,TRBD2,CASSLGSTGGDTQYF
TRBV6-5,TRBD2,CASRRGGFYADTQYF
TRBV2,NA,CASSQSTGVAGNTIYF
TRBV27,TRBD1,CASAWGQGSDTQYF
TRBV2,NA,CASSVQALNSGNTIYF
TRBV5-1,TRBD1,CASSLSGTGDEKLFF
TRBV2,NA,CASTKGRANTEAFF
TRBV7-2,TRBD2,CASSFLGSEAGGSWYF
TRBV18,NA,CASSPQASNTGELFF
TRBV12-3/TRBV12-4,TRBD1,CASSATGEETQYF
TRBV7-2,NA,CASSLFPGNTIYF
TRBV7-3,TRBD2,CASSRSGSYNEQFF
TRBV6-1,TRBD1,CASSERALGTVNEKLFF
TRBV28,NA,CASSSGGMSTEAFF
TRBV5-1,TRBD2,CASSLRTSGRLPDTQYF
TRBV29-1,NA,CSVVDWMGMNTEAFF
TRBV7-3,NA,CASSLGRIGGTGYGYTF
TRBV19,NA,CASRQGYNEQFF
TRBV6-5,TRBD1,CASIPSGTAYNEQFF
TRBV6-5,NA,CASKIQSSGNTIYF
TRBV3-1/TRBV3-2,NA,CASSGDGSGNTIYF
TRBV29-1,NA,CSVGRQAGGELFF
TRBV18,NA,CASSATTDTQYF
TRBV28,NA,CASSLLGLGNQPQHF
TRBV3-1/TRBV3-2,NA,CASSQGTATEAFF
TRBV5-1,TRBD1,CASSFLRGQVNTEAFF
TRBV18,NA,CASSEQGAIQANYGYTF